These 24 T cell receptor beta chains share one sample of origin, sequenced in a study of blood T cell repertoires in COVID-19. Method: immunoSEQ multiplex PCR; TCRdb's copy keeps in-frame clones and lacks some. The repertoire includes a few hundred thousand clones, over 80% of them detected once, and 1.2% sits in the top ten. The sequencing input was PBMCs or T cells enriched from blood (not recorded which). These receptors were taken from a man younger than 45 who had recovered from COVID-19.

The chain links TRBV27 to TRBJ1-1; a weak D match, TRBD1 (5 bases). Trimming stripped 8 bases from V and 1 base from J, with 11 bases between. There are 13 residues in the CDR3. Germline V gene data show CDR1 as MNHEY and CDR2 as SMNVEV (reference sequence). CDR3: CASAWGGNTEAFF. The CDR3, as DNA: TGTGCCAGCGCATGGGGGGGGAACACTGAAGCTTTCTTT.

V is TRBV7-9 and J is TRBJ2-2, with 13 bases identical to TRBD2. Germline loops: CDR1 SEHNR, CDR2 FQNEAQ (reference sequence). CDR3 length: 17 residues. The junction had 1 base not matched to a gene; V was cut back by 3 bases and J by 0 bases. The DNA of the CDR3 is TGTGCCAGCAGCTTGGGGACTAGCGGGACGAACACCGGGGAGCTGTTTTTT. It is translated as CASSLGTSGTNTGELFF. Combining the CDR3 with reference TRBV7-9 and TRBJ2-2 gives the whole variable domain DTGVSQNPRHKITKRGQNVTFRCDPISEHNRLYWYRQTLGQGPEFLTYFQNEAQLEKSRLLSDRFSAERPKGSFSTLEIQRTEQGDSAMYLCASSLGTSGTNTGELFFGEGSRLTVL.

This chain links TRBV9 with TRBJ1-2, with unresolved D. CDR3 length: 14 amino acids. Germline V gives CDR1 SGDLS, CDR2 YYNGEE. The V gene lost 0 bases and the J gene lost 0 bases, with 6 bases spanning the gap. The CDR3 DNA reads TGTGCCAGCAGCGTAGACGGGACTAACTATGGCTACACCTTC. Translated, it gives CASSVDGTNYGYTF.

This sequence joins TRBV9 and TRBJ1-2; 8 bases match TRBD1. The CDR3 sequence is 17 residues long. The V gene's germline CDR1 is SGDLS and CDR2 YYNGEE. The V segment lost 4 bases and the J segment 6 bases; nucleotides outside the gene matches: 17. The CDR3 DNA reads as TGTGCCAGCAGCCCCCCCTCGGCAGGGGGCCTAAAAAATGGCTACACCTTC. Its protein is CASSPPSAGGLKNGYTF.

This sequence joins TRBV9 and TRBJ2-5; possibly TRBD2 for D (7 bases). CDR3 length: 15 amino acids. CDR1 and CDR2 from the germline V gene are SGDLS and YYNGEE. V was trimmed by 0 bases and J by 1 base, leaving 10 bases between them. The CDR3 loop reads CASSVVGGAQETQYF. In nucleotides, the CDR3 is TGTGCCAGCAGCGTAGTGGGGGGGGCCCAAGAGACCCAGTACTTC.

The genes are TRBV7-9 and TRBJ2-5; 8 positions agree with TRBD2. This CDR3 is 15 amino acids long. Unmatched junction bases numbered 7, after V lost 3 bases and J lost 4 bases. Germline CDR1 and CDR2: SEHNR and FQNEAQ (reference sequence). The chain's CDR3 is CASSLGRGGRETQYF. CDR3 sequence (DNA): TGTGCCAGCAGCTTGGGACGGGGGGGCCGAGAGACCCAGTACTTC.

The CDR3 loop is CASSHRDGETQYF. CDR3 coding DNA: TGTGCCAGCAGCCACAGGGATGGGGAGACCCAGTACTTC. The chain uses TRBV11-2 and TRBJ2-5; D perhaps matches TRBD1 (6 bases). The V end lost 5 bases, the J end lost 5 bases, and 12 bases lay between the germline ends. From germline, CDR1 is SGHAT and CDR2 FQNNGV. The CDR3 is 13 amino acids.

This chain connects TRBV14 to TRBJ2-2; 8 positions agree with TRBD2. J gave up 6 bases and V 1 base, and 4 bases lay outside the gene matches. Germline values: CDR1 SGHDN, CDR2 FVKESK. The CDR3 has 15 amino acids. CDR3 sequence (DNA): TGTGCCAGCAGCCAAGTCGTCGGGAGGGCCGGGGAGCTGTTTTTT. Residues: CASSQVVGRAGELFF.

J is TRBJ2-7 and V is TRBV5-1; D possibly corresponds to TRBD1 (6 bases). With 0 bases removed from V and 2 bases from J, the gap between germline ends came to 9 bases. CDR1 is SGHRS, CDR2 YFSETQ, per germline. This CDR3 is 14 amino acids long. CDR3 DNA: TGCGCCAGCAGCTTGGTAACAGGGACCTACGAGCAGTACTTC. It is translated as CASSLVTGTYEQYF.

The V call is TRBV7-9, the J call TRBJ2-5, with D possibly TRBD1 on 6 matching bases. V dropped 5 bases and J dropped 0 bases, with 16 bases sitting between them. The CDR3 has 16 amino acids. CDR1 is SEHNR, CDR2 FQNEAQ, per germline (reference sequence). The CDR3 DNA reads as TGTGCCAGCAGCCCGCAACAGGGTACCAACCAAGAGACCCAGTACTTC. Its protein product is CASSPQQGTNQETQYF.

The chain has TRBV6-5 and TRBJ2-7; 13 nucleotides line up with TRBD2. Germline CDR1 and CDR2: MNHEY and SVGAGI. CDR3 length: 14 amino acids. Germline trimming cut 4 bases from V and 4 bases from J; bases unmatched to any gene: 1. The CDR3 protein is CASSSGLAGYEQYF. The CDR3 DNA reads as TGTGCCAGCAGTTCGGGACTAGCGGGGTACGAGCAGTACTTC.

The chain has TRBV24-1 and TRBJ2-3; a weak D match, TRBD1 (5 bases). V was shortened by 4 bases and J by 2 bases, with 15 bases between the two germline ends. This CDR3 has 16 amino acids. In germline, CDR1 is KGHDR, CDR2 SFDVKD. CDR3: CATSEGTRDFTDTQYF. Here the CDR3 DNA reads TGTGCCACCAGTGAAGGTACCAGGGATTTCACAGATACGCAGTATTTT.

V usage is TRBV6-5 and J usage is TRBJ1-2, with D possibly matching TRBD1 (5 bases). The V gene's germline CDR1 is MNHEY and CDR2 SVGAGI. This CDR3 comprises 12 residues. The ends were cut back, 4 bases at V and 4 bases at J, with 7 bases in the middle. CDR3 nucleotides: TGTGCCAGCAGTTTGGGGGGCTATGGCTACACCTTC. Protein sequence: CASSLGGYGYTF.

The chain is built from TRBV9 and TRBJ2-3, with TRBD1 identical over 7 bases. Trimming took 2 bases from V and 5 from J; bases not matched to a gene: 11. The germline V gene encodes CDR1 SGDLS and CDR2 YYNGEE. The CDR3 runs to 16 residues. The CDR3 reads CASSVGDRASGDTQYF. The CDR3, as DNA: TGTGCCAGCAGCGTCGGAGACAGGGCAAGTGGAGATACGCAGTATTTT.

V gene TRBV28 combines with J gene TRBJ2-7; TRBD2 agrees at 8 bases. V lost 10 bases, J lost 3 bases, and 8 bases stayed unmatched. The CDR3 loop spans 13 amino acids. Germline CDR1 reads MDHEN; CDR2 reads SYDVKM. The CDR3 DNA reads TGTGCCACCTCGGGAGCGGGAGACTACGAGCAGTACTTC. Amino acid sequence: CATSGAGDYEQYF.

The chain carries TRBV30 and TRBJ1-2; D is unclear. The V end was cut by 0 bases, the J end by 5 bases, with 16 bases between. CDR1 is GTSNPN and CDR2 is SVGIG in the germline V gene (reference sequence). CDR3 size: 15 residues. The CDR3 sequence is CAWSVTRRVGYGYTF. The DNA for the CDR3 is TGTGCCTGGAGTGTTACTCGACGGGTTGGGTATGGCTACACCTTC.

V gene TRBV6-5 combines with J gene TRBJ1-2; 7 positions match TRBD1. The CDR3 consists of 13 residues. Trimming removed 6 bases from V and 6 bases from J; junction bases left unmatched: 7. Germline values: CDR1 MNHEY, CDR2 SVGAGI. CDR3 bases: TGTGCCAGCAGATCACAGGGGTTGGATGGCTACACCTTC. Amino acid sequence: CASRSQGLDGYTF.

The chain joins TRBV7-7 to TRBJ2-5; D perhaps matches TRBD1 (6 bases). The CDR3 is 16 residues long. Germline CDR1 is SSHAT and CDR2 is FNYEAQ (reference sequence). V dropped 4 bases and J dropped 4 bases, with 19 bases sitting between them. In DNA, the CDR3 is TGTGCCAGCAGCTCGACGGGAAGTCTCAGGGGAGAGACCCAGTACTTC. Translating it yields CASSSTGSLRGETQYF.

The chain uses TRBV29-1 and TRBJ2-1; the D gene is possibly TRBD1 (6 bases). Trimming shortened V by 7 bases and J by 1 base, and 8 bases separated the two germline ends. The V gene's germline CDR1 is SQVTM and CDR2 ANQGSEA. This CDR3 region has 12 residues. The CDR3 loop is CSGQVSYNEQFF. The DNA for the CDR3 is TGCAGCGGACAGGTTTCCTACAATGAGCAGTTCTTC.

The rearrangement links TRBV29-1 to TRBJ1-2; 10 positions agree with TRBD1. Trimming at V came to 7 bases and at J to 6 bases, leaving 8 bases not matched to a gene. Germline CDR1 SQVTM, CDR2 ANQGSEA. This CDR3 comprises 13 residues. The DNA for the CDR3 is TGCAGCGCCTGGGACAGGGGAGTGGATGGCTACACCTTC. Translation gives CSAWDRGVDGYTF.

This chain uses TRBV4-2 with TRBJ2-7, with TRBD2 identical over 14 bases. The V gene's germline CDR1 is LGHNA and CDR2 YNFKEQ. V lost 1 base, J lost 4 bases, and 3 bases stayed unmatched. This CDR3 is 16 amino acids long. CDR3 residues: CASSQAGLAGEYEQYF. The CDR3 DNA reads as TGTGCCAGCAGCCAAGCGGGACTAGCGGGAGAATACGAGCAGTACTTC.

The CDR3 spells CASSLSVQVTDTQYF. As DNA, the CDR3 is TGTGCCAGCAGTTTATCTGTCCAGGTCACAGATACGCAGTATTTT. The gene calls are TRBV27 and TRBJ2-3; D gene uncertain. The CDR3 is made up of 15 amino acids. Trimming cost V 0 bases and J 2 bases, with 9 bases left between them. Per germline, CDR1 MNHEY and CDR2 SMNVEV (reference sequence).

Notes on this clone: Other DNA sequences within the sample encode an identical CDR3. V usage is TRBV12-3 or TRBV12-4 and J usage is TRBJ1-6; TRBD1 is a possible D gene (6 bases). CDR3 length equals 13 residues. Deletions cut 2 bases from V and 7 bases from J, with 6 bases between. The CDR3 nucleotides read TGTGCCAGCAGTTTACAGGGGAATTCACCCCTCCACTTT. Translation gives CASSLQGNSPLHF.

This chain links TRBV7-2 with TRBJ1-1; the D gene is possibly TRBD1 (6 bases). Trimming removed 2 bases from V and 3 bases from J, with 10 bases in between. The CDR3 sequence is 14 residues long. Germline V gene lookup returns CDR1 SGHTA and CDR2 FQGNSA. The CDR3 DNA reads TGTGCCAGCAGCTTATCGACAGGCCACACTGAAGCTTTCTTT. Residues: CASSLSTGHTEAFF.